This T cell receptor (beta chain) was found in a study of blood T cell repertoires in COVID-19. With 5 bases clipped from V and 7 bases from J, the junction kept 10 bases outside the gene matches. The CDR3 totals 14 residues. Germline V gene lookup returns CDR1 SGHTA and CDR2 FQGNSA. Using immunoSEQ multiplex PCR, the repertoire was profiled, and TCRdb retains in-frame clones only, with some absent. Of about 150,000 clones listed, about 88% are singletons. The V and J genes are TRBV7-2 and TRBJ2-7; 8 bases are shared with TRBD1. Specimen: peripheral blood. This receptor was taken from a woman in her seventies with acute or convalescent COVID-19. The CDR3 region is CASSRRGLGEEQYF. CDR3 DNA: TGTGCCAGCAGCCGCAGGGGGCTGGGGGAAGAGCAGTACTTC.